This entry concerns a single TCR beta chain. The antigen it binds to is not known. Per-base quality was not reported, and no clone a single base away is much larger than it. The receptor library was made with RT-PCR. Sequencing instrument: Illumina HiSeq 2500. The raw public data were reprocessed by TCRdb itself: fastp quality trimming at Q25, MiXCR clonotype calling, in-frame beta chains only. Duplicate CDR3 protein sequences are folded into a single record with the most common DNA and genes. In this sample the table shows about 9,000 distinct CDR3 sequences, approximately 83% of which occur a single time. 2.1% of the sample goes to the ten largest clones. From the germline V gene, CDR1 is SQVTM and CDR2 is ANQGSEA. The CDR3 covers 12 residues, taking in both the cysteine and the phenylalanine. Only the CDR3 part of the read is kept: 36 bases, read in frame from the first base. The V end loses 4 bases and the J end loses 3 bases, and a stretch of 7 bases separates them.

This record comes from a study of yellow fever vaccine responses in identical twins (dated 2018 in TCRdb). Turning to the overall study: In the study, vaccine-responding T cell clones were precisely tracked in identical twins. What the research found in general, with its limitations: According to the authors, in identical twins the way T cells responded to vaccination appeared partly convergent and partly personalized.

The V and J genes are TRBV29-1 and TRBJ2-1; the D gene identity is not certain. The material sequenced was T cells from blood (PBMCs), unsorted or a sorted subset (not recorded which), taken before or after yellow fever vaccination (not recorded which). This receptor was obtained from a woman aged 18-30 years who received the yellow fever vaccine. Donor details come from another sample of the same person, matched by shared clones. The nucleotide sequence is TGCAGCGTTGCCAGTCTCTACAATGAGCAGTTCTTC. Its translation reads: CSVASLYNEQFF.